These 31 T cell receptor beta chains originate from one sample sequenced in a study of breast tumors, draining lymph nodes, adjacent tissues. TCRdb independently ran MiXCR on the multiplex PCR reads; one entry per CDR3 protein. There are about 270,000 distinct CDR3 sequences in the sample; around 30% occur only once, and around 1% lies in the top ten. The lymph nodes were axillary draining lymph nodes from breast cancer patients. The sequencing sample was made of axillary lymph node tissue. Receptor source: a female donor with breast cancer. Some clones in this sample may be carry-over from other donors' samples.

The chain joins TRBV12-3 or TRBV12-4 to TRBJ2-5; TRBD2 aligns across 11 bases. The CDR3 has 16 amino acids. J lost 0 bases, V lost 5 bases, and 5 bases had no gene match. The CDR3 sequence is CASSPWTSGHQETQYF. The CDR3 DNA reads as TGTGCCAGCAGTCCATGGACTAGCGGGCACCAAGAGACCCAGTACTTC.

This clonotype occurred a few times. A much larger clone lies one base from this, so it may be a read error. CDR3 DNA: TGCAGTGCCGCCGGGACAGGAGGTTTCTACGAGCAGTACTTC. Protein: CSAAGTGGFYEQYF. V and J are TRBV20-1 and TRBJ2-7; the match to TRBD1 covers 8 bases. There are 14 residues in the CDR3. J was trimmed by 3 bases and V by 6 bases; bases with no gene match: 10. Germline V gene lookup returns CDR1 DFQATT and CDR2 SNEGSKA (reference sequence).

As for this clonotype: A clone one base away is much larger, so this may be a read error. As the CDR3 is not closed by the conserved phenylalanine or tryptophan, this likely results from a read error. The chain is built from TRBV5-1 and TRBJ2-5; perhaps TRBD2 as D (7 bases). Germline V gene data show CDR1 as SGHRS and CDR2 as YFSETQ. V was shortened by 4 bases and J by 0 bases, with 16 bases between the two germline ends. The CDR3 totals 16 residues. CDR3 residues: CASSPWGAGDQETQYL. CDR3 DNA sequence: TGCGCCAGCAGCCCTTGGGGGGCGGGGGACCAAGAGACCCAGTACCTC.

This chain connects TRBV11-2 to TRBJ2-2; TRBD1 is a possible D gene (5 bases). There are 17 residues in the CDR3. Trimming left V 2 bases short and J 5 bases short, with 18 bases between. CDR1 SGHAT and CDR2 FQNNGV come from the germline V gene. As DNA, the CDR3 is TGTGCCAGCAGCTTAAGTATTACCCAGGGCAGGACCGGGGAGCTGTTTTTT. Translation: CASSLSITQGRTGELFF. Supplemented by reference TRBV11-2 and TRBJ2-2, the full variable domain reads EAGVAQSPRYKIIEKRQSVAFWCNPISGHATLYWYQQILGQGPKLLIQFQNNGVVDDSQLPKDRFSAERLKGVDSTLKIQPAKLEDSAVYLCASSLSITQGRTGELFFGEGSRLTVL.

The chain combines TRBV11-3 with TRBJ2-1; D is undetermined. V lost 5 bases, J lost 9 bases, and 14 bases lay in between. The CDR3 is made up of 13 amino acids. Germline assignment: CDR1 SGHNT and CDR2 YENEEA. DNA of the CDR3: TGTGCCAGCAGCCCCGGCCAGAACACTGAGCAGTTCTTC. Protein sequence: CASSPGQNTEQFF.

The J gene is TRBJ1-1, the V gene TRBV20-1; D remains ambiguous. V lost 3 bases, J lost 4 bases, and 12 bases lay in between. The CDR3 is 13 residues long. Germline V gene sequence: CDR1 DFQATT, CDR2 SNEGSKA (reference sequence). CDR3 coding DNA: TGCAGTGCTAGGCCACACGGGAGCACTGAAGCTTTCTTT. Translation: CSARPHGSTEAFF.

Turning to this clonotype: This may be a read error, as it is one base from a much larger clone. The V gene is TRBV2, the J gene TRBJ1-2; 9 positions match TRBD1. The germline V gene encodes CDR1 SNHLY and CDR2 FYNNEI. V shed 11 bases, J shed 6 bases, and the junction held 13 bases outside the gene matches. The CDR3 is 14 residues long. Here the CDR3 DNA reads TGTGCCGGGCCTGGGGGGACAGGGCCTAATGGCTACACCTTC. Translation gives CAGPGGTGPNGYTF.

This clonotype has only a few counts. Given a much more abundant clone one base away, this may be a read error. The chain is built from TRBV20-1 and TRBJ1-5; the D gene is possibly TRBD1 (6 bases). Trimming shortened V by 4 bases and J by 2 bases, and 9 bases separated the two germline ends. This CDR3 spans 13 amino acids. CDR1 DFQATT and CDR2 SNEGSKA come from the germline V gene (reference sequence). CDR3 in amino acids: CSATDSRNQPQHF. DNA for the CDR3: TGCAGTGCTACGGACAGTCGCAATCAGCCCCAGCATTTT.

The chain links TRBV5-1 to TRBJ1-6; D perhaps matches TRBD1 (6 bases). V lost 1 base to trimming and J lost 10 bases, with 15 bases between them. Germline V lookup: CDR1 SGHRS, CDR2 YFSETQ. This CDR3 spans 15 amino acids. The DNA for the CDR3 is TGCGCCAGCAGCTTGATGGGGGCAGGGACATCACCCCTCCACTTT. Translated: CASSLMGAGTSPLHF.

This clonotype was observed many times. The chain has TRBV7-9 and TRBJ1-2; D unresolved. This CDR3 has 14 residues. Trimming took 5 bases from V and 1 from J, leaving 11 bases between them. Germline V gene sequence: CDR1 SEHNR, CDR2 FQNEAQ (reference sequence). In DNA form, the CDR3 reads TGTGCCAGCAGCCCAGCCTCAGTTAACTATGGCTACACCTTC. Protein sequence: CASSPASVNYGYTF. Drawing the rest from reference TRBV7-9 and TRBJ1-2, the complete variable domain is DTGVSQNPRHKITKRGQNVTFRCDPISEHNRLYWYRQTLGQGPEFLTYFQNEAQLEKSRLLSDRFSAERPKGSFSTLEIQRTEQGDSAMYLCASSPASVNYGYTFGSGTRLTVV.

This clonotype has more than one count but fewer than ten. This may arise from a read error, as a much more abundant clone is one base away. The rearrangement links TRBV3-1 to TRBJ2-7; D perhaps matches TRBD2 (6 bases). CDR1 and CDR2 from the germline V gene are LGHDT and YNNKEL (reference sequence). V was clipped by 4 bases and J by 3 bases, with 7 bases between them. The CDR3 covers 12 residues. CDR3 sequence: CASSRSGYEQYF. DNA of the CDR3: TGTGCCAGCAGCCGTAGCGGCTACGAGCAGTACTTC.

The chain joins TRBV11-3 to TRBJ2-7, with 8 nucleotides matching TRBD2. CDR1 is SGHNT, CDR2 YENEEA, per germline. The CDR3 totals 19 residues. Trimming at V came to 0 bases and at J to 2 bases, leaving 15 bases not matched to a gene. The CDR3 DNA sequence: TGTGCCAGCAGCTTAGATCCTGTGGGGGGGCGGGAGGTCCCCTACGAGCAGTACTTC. Translated: CASSLDPVGGREVPYEQYF.

This clonotype came up a few times. V is TRBV3-1 and J is TRBJ2-5; 8 bases are a match to TRBD2. Trimming took 3 bases from V and 1 from J; bases not matched to a gene: 13. CDR3 length: 18 amino acids. Germline V gene data show CDR1 as LGHDT and CDR2 as YNNKEL (reference sequence). CDR3 amino acids: CASSQDILGTSPQETQYF. CDR3 DNA: TGTGCCAGCAGCCAGGACATACTCGGGACTAGTCCCCAAGAGACCCAGTACTTC.

In this sample, this clonotype turned up many times. The chain carries TRBV4-3 and TRBJ2-2; tentatively, D is TRBD1 (5 bases). Germline V gives CDR1 LGHNA, CDR2 YSLEER. Deletions cut 5 bases from V and 4 bases from J, with 14 bases between. The CDR3 covers 15 residues. CDR3 DNA: TGCGCCAGCAGCTTCGACAGAGCACTCACCGGGGAGCTGTTTTTT. Translation: CASSFDRALTGELFF.

V is TRBV14 and J is TRBJ2-7, with unresolved D. Germline V gene data show CDR1 as SGHDN and CDR2 as FVKESK. This CDR3 is built from 13 residues. Trimming pared 2 bases from V and 4 bases from J, leaving 9 bases between. CDR3 sequence: CASSQMGFYEQYF. The CDR3 DNA sequence: TGTGCCAGCAGCCAAATGGGGTTTTACGAGCAGTACTTC.

Many counts were recorded for this clonotype. The chain recombines TRBV11-2 with TRBJ2-7, with unresolved D. V lost 6 bases and J 4 bases, leaving 10 bases between the germline ends. The germline gives CDR1 SGHAT, CDR2 FQNNGV. The CDR3 covers 12 residues. The CDR3 DNA follows: TGTGCCAGCAGTCCCCCCGTTTACGAGCAGTACTTC. Translated: CASSPPVYEQYF. Combining the CDR3 with reference TRBV11-2 and TRBJ2-7 gives the whole variable domain EAGVAQSPRYKIIEKRQSVAFWCNPISGHATLYWYQQILGQGPKLLIQFQNNGVVDDSQLPKDRFSAERLKGVDSTLKIQPAKLEDSAVYLCASSPPVYEQYFGPGTRLTVT.

This sequence joins TRBV15 and TRBJ2-3; 13 bases align to TRBD2. The CDR3 spans 18 residues. CDR1 and CDR2 from the germline V gene are LNHNV and YYDKDF (reference sequence). V lost 3 bases and J lost 4; bases outside the gene matches: 10. This chain's CDR3 is CATSSPGLAGRNADTQYF. The DNA of the CDR3 is TGTGCCACCAGCAGCCCGGGACTAGCGGGACGGAATGCAGATACGCAGTATTTT.

This chain links TRBV27 with TRBJ2-6; possibly TRBD1 for D (5 bases). Germline CDR1 MNHEY, CDR2 SMNVEV (reference sequence). This CDR3 contains 12 residues. V dropped 9 bases and J dropped 4 bases, with 7 bases sitting between them. CDR3 sequence reads: CASRQGANVLTF. DNA of the CDR3: TGTGCCAGTCGACAGGGGGCCAACGTCCTGACTTTC.

This chain joins TRBV28 and TRBJ2-1, with TRBD2 identical over 10 bases. Germline V CDR1 and CDR2: MDHEN, SYDVKM. This CDR3 has 18 residues. Unmatched junction bases numbered 15, after V lost 5 bases and J lost 5 bases. The CDR3 protein is CASSPPWGWTSGNNEQFF. DNA for the CDR3: TGTGCCAGCAGTCCCCCTTGGGGCTGGACTAGCGGTAACAATGAGCAGTTCTTC.

Remarks on this clonotype: One end of the junction is discordant with germline, which a read error may explain. The genes are TRBV24-1 and TRBJ2-1; the match to TRBD2 covers 11 bases. Germline assignment: CDR1 KGHDR and CDR2 SFDVKD. The CDR3 covers 16 residues. The CDR3 loop reads CATSDSPGLAVREQSF. Here the CDR3 DNA reads TGTGCCACCAGTGACTCACCGGGACTAGCGGTTCGCGAGCAGTCCTTC.

This clonotype showed up many times. The V and J genes are TRBV10-3 and TRBJ2-3, with 11 bases matching TRBD2. With V trimmed by 5 bases and J by 0 bases, 4 bases remained unmatched. This CDR3 comprises 16 residues. Per the germline V gene, CDR1 is ENHRY and CDR2 is SYGVKD. The CDR3 protein is CAISPGLAASTDTQYF. Here the CDR3 DNA reads TGTGCCATCAGTCCGGGACTAGCGGCGAGCACAGATACGCAGTATTTT.

The rearrangement links TRBV5-5 to TRBJ1-4; no definite D call. The CDR3 is made up of 14 amino acids. Trimming cost V 5 bases and J 0 bases, with 8 bases left between them. Germline V CDR1 and CDR2: SGHKS, YYEKEE (reference sequence). CDR3 region: CASSVQPTNEKLFF. In nucleotides, the CDR3 is TGTGCCAGCAGTGTACAGCCAACTAATGAAAAACTGTTTTTT.

The sample holds many counts of this clonotype. This chain links TRBV7-8 with TRBJ2-7; TRBD1 agrees at 7 bases. CDR1 is SGHVS and CDR2 is FQNEAQ in the germline V gene. Germline trimming cut 5 bases from V and 1 base from J; bases unmatched to any gene: 5. The CDR3 runs to 14 residues. The CDR3 DNA reads TGTGCCAGCAGCCCCCGGACAGGTTCCTACGAGCAGTACTTC. Its translation: CASSPRTGSYEQYF. Looking up the rest from reference TRBV7-8 and TRBJ2-7 gives the full variable domain: GAGVSQSPRYKVAKRGQDVALRCDPISGHVSLFWYQQALGQGPEFLTYFQNEAQLDKSGLPSDRFFAERPEGSVSTLKIQRTQQEDSAVYLCASSPRTGSYEQYFGPGTRLTVT.

This clonotype has a count of ten or more. The rearrangement links TRBV19 to TRBJ2-1, with a possible D match to TRBD1 (6 bases). The CDR3 is made up of 13 amino acids. Trimming pared 0 bases from V and 9 bases from J, leaving 9 bases between. Looked up from germline, CDR1 is LNHDA and CDR2 is SQIVND (reference sequence). Written as DNA, the CDR3 is TGTGCCAGTAGTATAGATCTCAGGGGTGAGCAGTTCTTC. This encodes CASSIDLRGEQFF.

A remark on this clonotype: This may come from a read error, since a much larger clone is one base off. The CDR3 ends on some other residue instead of the conserved phenylalanine or tryptophan, so this is likely a read error. The rearrangement joins TRBV19 to TRBJ2-5; TRBD1 agrees at 8 bases. The closer fit of TRBJ2-1 to the DNA end suggests the J call may be wrong. In germline, CDR1 is LNHDA, CDR2 SQIVND (reference sequence). CDR3 length equals 16 residues. CDR3 residues: CASTGGSSFSYNEQFC. The CDR3 coding sequence is TGTGCCAGTACAGGGGGCTCCTCTTTCTCCTACAATGAGCAGTTCTGC.

In regard to this clonotype: A read error may be the cause here, since a much bigger clone is one base away. The chain has TRBV7-9 and TRBJ2-7; D is possibly TRBD2 (6 bases). The CDR3 has 15 residues. Germline values: CDR1 SEHNR, CDR2 FQNEAQ (reference sequence). The CDR3 bases are TGTGCCAGCAGCTTAATTAATAGCGGCTCCTACGAGCAGCACTTC. Translated: CASSLINSGSYEQHF.

V is TRBV6-1 and J is TRBJ2-7, with a weak D call TRBD1 (5 bases). Germline V gene data show CDR1 as MNHNS and CDR2 as SASEGT. Trimming removed 2 bases at V and 6 bases at J, with 17 bases between. This CDR3 has 15 residues. CDR3 protein: CASSEIFQGFSEQYF. CDR3 coding DNA: TGTGCCAGCAGTGAAATTTTCCAGGGTTTCAGCGAGCAGTACTTC.

This clonotype was detected many times. J is TRBJ2-2 and V is TRBV2; 11 positions match TRBD2. V lost 2 bases, J lost 4 bases, and 3 bases stayed unmatched. Germline CDR1 and CDR2: SNHLY and FYNNEI. The CDR3 covers 16 residues. The DNA of the CDR3 is TGTGCCAGCAGTGAAACCCTAGCGGGAGGCACCGGGGAGCTGTTTTTT. It encodes CASSETLAGGTGELFF.

This clonotype came up many times. The chain carries TRBV11-3 and TRBJ2-5, with D perhaps TRBD2 (6 bases). The CDR3 is made up of 14 amino acids. Germline-derived CDR1 and CDR2 are SGHNT and YENEEA. V was trimmed by 5 bases and J by 4 bases, leaving 14 bases between them. The CDR3 DNA follows: TGTGCCAGCAGCCCCAGACTAGAGGCAGAGACCCAGTACTTC. Protein product: CASSPRLEAETQYF.

This clonotype was found many times. This rearrangement joins TRBV24-1 to TRBJ1-5; possible D gene TRBD1, 6 bases. The CDR3 sequence is 15 residues long. Germline CDR1 reads KGHDR; CDR2 reads SFDVKD. V lost 11 bases and J 0 bases, leaving 16 bases between the germline ends. For the CDR3, the DNA is TGTGCCAAAAAGGGGGACACCTATAGCAATCAGCCCCAGCATTTT. This encodes CAKKGDTYSNQPQHF.

This clonotype was counted at least ten times. The V gene is TRBV10-3, the J gene TRBJ2-1; no reliable D call. Germline V gene sequence: CDR1 ENHRY, CDR2 SYGVKD. The CDR3 has 15 residues. The ends were cut back, 8 bases at V and 8 bases at J, with 22 bases in the middle. CDR3 bases: TGTGCCATCGGGGAATTGACGGTGGGCGGACATGAGCAGTTCTTC. Translated, it gives CAIGELTVGGHEQFF.